Shown below are 21 T cell receptor beta chains from a single sample sequenced in a study of CD4+ T cells in melanoma. Profiling relied on immunoSEQ multiplex PCR, and the TCRdb table lists in-frame clones only, not all of them. The top ten clones hold 12% of a sample with 45,000 or so clones, roughly 87% of them seen once. Sequencing was performed on peripheral blood. These receptors originate from a human donor with melanoma.

The rearrangement links TRBV30 to TRBJ2-1; D gene unclear. The germline V gene has CDR1 GTSNPN and CDR2 SVGIG (reference sequence). The CDR3 runs 10 residues. The CDR3 is CAGRYNEQFF. The CDR3 DNA follows: TGTGCTGGACGCTACAATGAGCAGTTCTTC.

This clone showed up just once. V is TRBV19 and J is TRBJ1-3; unclear D gene. The CDR3 extends over 15 amino acids. Between the trimmed V and J ends, which lost 5 bases and 3 bases, there was a span of 14 bases. The germline CDR1 and CDR2 sequences are LNHDA and SQIVND (reference sequence). The CDR3 region is CASSGGNPGGNTIYF. CDR3 nucleotide sequence: TGTGCCAGTAGTGGCGGCAACCCGGGTGGAAACACCATATATTTT.

The V gene is TRBV29-1, the J gene TRBJ1-2; TRBD1 might be the D (5 bases). This CDR3 has 12 amino acids. V lost 7 bases and J 0 bases, leaving 9 bases between the germline ends. Germline lookup yields CDR1 SQVTM and CDR2 ANQGSEA. Here the CDR3 reads CSGQGSNYGYTF. CDR3 in DNA: TGCAGCGGTCAGGGCTCTAACTATGGCTACACCTTC.

The chain combines TRBV28 with TRBJ1-4; D gene ambiguous. The CDR3 runs 14 residues. Trimming pared 3 bases from V and 2 bases from J, leaving 7 bases between. Looked up from germline, CDR1 is MDHEN and CDR2 is SYDVKM. CDR3 in amino acids: CASSLDGTNEKLFF. The CDR3, as DNA: TGTGCCAGCAGTTTGGACGGGACTAATGAAAAACTGTTTTTT.

The chain has TRBV5-8 and TRBJ2-1, with D possibly TRBD1 on 6 matching bases. The CDR3 contains 19 residues. Germline CDR1 and CDR2: SGHTS and YDEGEE. V gave up 5 bases and J gave up 4 bases, with 28 bases separating them. Here the CDR3 reads CASSCGQCASSPHYNEQFF. The CDR3, as DNA: TGTGCCAGCAGTTGTGGACAGTGTGCCTCGAGTCCTCATTACAATGAGCAGTTCTTC.

This clone was seen more than once but under ten times. V gene TRBV28 combines with J gene TRBJ1-2; D possibly corresponds to TRBD1 (5 bases). The germline CDR1 and CDR2 sequences are MDHEN and SYDVKM. The V gene lost 3 bases and the J gene lost 0 bases, with 11 bases spanning the gap. This CDR3 has 15 residues. The CDR3 DNA is TGTGCCAGCAGTTTGGGAGGGGCTACTAACTATGGCTACACCTTC. This encodes CASSLGGATNYGYTF.

The CDR3 coding sequence is TGTGCCAGCAGCTTAGGCGGCGGGATTCCTTCACCCCTCCACTTT. As protein: CASSLGGGIPSPLHF. The chain uses TRBV11-2 and TRBJ1-6; D not certain. The CDR3 length is 15 residues. CDR1 is SGHAT and CDR2 is FQNNGV in the germline V gene. V was cut by 1 base and J by 9 bases, with 13 bases left in between.

The chain is built from TRBV9 and TRBJ2-7; D may be TRBD1 (5 bases). The germline CDR1 and CDR2 sequences are SGDLS and YYNGEE. The CDR3 loop spans 16 amino acids. Trimming removed 4 bases at V and 2 bases at J, with 19 bases between. DNA for the CDR3: TGTGCCAGCAGCCCACGTGGTGGGGCGATCACCTACGAGCAGTACTTC. This gives the protein CASSPRGGAITYEQYF.

This sequence joins TRBV9 and TRBJ2-2; TRBD1 matches 8 bases. Germline V gives CDR1 SGDLS, CDR2 YYNGEE. V was clipped by 7 bases and J by 6 bases; unmatched bases: 8. The CDR3 extends over 14 amino acids. The CDR3 coding sequence is TGTGCCAGCCGGGGGACAGGCGAGGCCGGGGAGCTGTTTTTT. As protein: CASRGTGEAGELFF.

The rearrangement uses TRBV6-5 and TRBJ1-2, with 7 bases aligning to TRBD1. From germline, CDR1 is MNHEY and CDR2 SVGAGI. The CDR3 is made up of 12 amino acids. Germline trimming cut 10 bases from V and 7 bases from J; bases unmatched to any gene: 9. The CDR3 DNA follows: TGTGCCACCCTAGGAGGGGGCCTTGGCTACACCTTC. It is translated as CATLGGGLGYTF.

The chain links TRBV30 to TRBJ1-1; D perhaps matches TRBD1 (5 bases). This CDR3 region has 12 residues. The germline CDR1 and CDR2 sequences are GTSNPN and SVGIG (reference sequence). V lost 4 bases, J lost 4 bases, and 10 bases lay in between. CDR3 nucleotides: TGTGCCTGGAACACGGGGGGCACTGAAGCTTTCTTT. This gives the protein CAWNTGGTEAFF.

The rearrangement links TRBV4-2 to TRBJ2-3; possible D gene TRBD2, 7 bases. Germline V gene data show CDR1 as LGHNA and CDR2 as YNFKEQ. Trimming cost V 0 bases and J 9 bases, with 19 bases left between them. The CDR3 is 16 residues long. CDR3 nucleotides: TGTGCCAGCAGCCAAGATGCCGGGGGGCCCTCGGGGACGCAGTATTTT. It encodes CASSQDAGGPSGTQYF.

This clone was detected a few times. V is TRBV4-3 and J is TRBJ2-3, with no clear D. The germline V gene encodes CDR1 LGHNA and CDR2 YSLEER. The length of the CDR3 is 16 residues. Trimming removed 0 bases from V and 0 bases from J, with 10 bases in between. CDR3 DNA: TGCGCCAGCAGCCAAGATCCAGGTACTAGCACAGATACGCAGTATTTT. Its translation: CASSQDPGTSTDTQYF.

This chain links TRBV28 with TRBJ1-4; 7 bases match TRBD1. CDR1 and CDR2 (germline): MDHEN, SYDVKM. The CDR3 is made up of 14 amino acids. V lost 5 bases and J lost 5; bases outside the gene matches: 5. Written as DNA, the CDR3 is TGTGCCAGCAGTGGGACAGTACGAAATGAAAAACTGTTTTTT. The encoded protein is CASSGTVRNEKLFF.

The V call is TRBV7-9, the J call TRBJ1-1; TRBD1 aligns across 11 bases. This CDR3 is 15 amino acids long. With 7 bases clipped from V and 1 base from J, the junction kept 5 bases outside the gene matches. Looked up from germline, CDR1 is SEHNR and CDR2 is FQNEAQ (reference sequence). The CDR3 here is CASTLGTGGNTEAFF. The CDR3 nucleotides read TGTGCCAGCACCTTGGGGACAGGGGGGAACACTGAAGCTTTCTTT.

The chain couples TRBV7-2 to TRBJ2-2, with D possibly being TRBD1 (5 bases). The CDR3 spans 15 residues. V was shortened by 3 bases and J by 0 bases, with 8 bases between the two germline ends. The germline V gene has CDR1 SGHTA and CDR2 FQGNSA. CDR3 region: CASSFRAANTGELFF. CDR3 DNA sequence: TGTGCCAGCAGCTTCAGGGCTGCGAACACCGGGGAGCTGTTTTTT.

The chain uses TRBV2 and TRBJ1-5; D gene ambiguous. This CDR3 spans 13 amino acids. Per germline, CDR1 SNHLY and CDR2 FYNNEI. Trimming took 5 bases from V and 4 from J, leaving 9 bases between them. The CDR3 loop is CASSLSPNQPQHF. The CDR3 nucleotides are TGTGCCAGCAGTCTAAGCCCAAATCAGCCCCAGCATTTT.

CDR3 in DNA: TGTGCCATCAGTGTCGCTAGCCACAATGAGCAGTTCTTC. It specifies CAISVASHNEQFF. V usage is TRBV10-3 and J usage is TRBJ2-1, with D perhaps TRBD2 (5 bases). Germline V CDR1 and CDR2: ENHRY, SYGVKD. V lost 4 bases and J 5 bases, leaving 9 bases between the germline ends. The CDR3 has 13 residues.

The chain employs TRBV18 and TRBJ1-1; D perhaps matches TRBD1 (6 bases). CDR3 length: 15 amino acids. CDR1 and CDR2 from the germline V gene are KGHSH and LQKENI. Trimming removed 5 bases from V and 0 bases from J, with 13 bases in between. The CDR3 region has the DNA TGTGCCAGCTCAGACGAGGGGGGTATGAACACTGAAGCTTTCTTT. Encoded protein: CASSDEGGMNTEAFF.

The chain is built from TRBV29-1 and TRBJ1-2, with TRBD1 matching 7 bases. Looked up from germline, CDR1 is SQVTM and CDR2 is ANQGSEA. V trimming: 7 bases; J trimming: 0 bases; junction bases outside the gene matches: 11. The CDR3 contains 15 residues. CDR3 in amino acids: CSGWTTGLANYGYTF. Here the CDR3 DNA reads TGCAGCGGTTGGACGACAGGGTTAGCTAACTATGGCTACACCTTC.

This chain joins TRBV27 and TRBJ2-5; D gene uncertain. Germline CDR1 is MNHEY and CDR2 is SMNVEV (reference sequence). Trimming removed 7 bases at V and 5 bases at J, with 8 bases between. The CDR3 contains 11 residues. CDR3 bases: TGTGCCAGCACATCGGGCGAGACCCAGTACTTC. It translates to CASTSGETQYF.